The clone carrying this TCR beta chain has more than one count but fewer than ten. Its cognate antigen is unknown. This sample was taken from a study of cytomegalovirus exposure and HLA in healthy donors. PCR involved 60 Vbeta and 13 Jbeta primers. The assay was immunoSEQ multiplex PCR, and TCRdb's table has in-frame clones only and misses some. The table has 110,000 or so clones, more than 65% seen once. Study findings and constraints: Certain indistinguishable V segments, among them TRBV6-2 and TRBV6-3, were excluded. Researchers reported in a later analysis that common viral pathogens appeared linked to several top clusters.

This CDR3 spans 11 amino acids. From germline, CDR1 is DFQATT and CDR2 SNEGSKA (reference sequence). Deletions cut 7 bases from V and 8 bases from J, with 13 bases between. The sequence was collected from a man in his forties in good health and CMV-seropositive. Material for sequencing was PBMCs. This chain joins TRBV20-1 and TRBJ2-3, with D tentatively TRBD2 (5 bases). Here the CDR3 reads CSVVLEGTQYF. The CDR3 nucleotides read TGCAGTGTGGTTCTCGAGGGTACGCAGTATTTT.